One sample yielded the 19 T cell receptor beta chains listed below, sequenced in a study of technical replicates of blood from a handful of donors. Clones were sequenced by immunoSEQ multiplex PCR, and TCRdb holds only the in-frame ones, with some missing. The sample has some 93,000 clones; about 95% are singletons. The sequenced sample consisted of T cells isolated from PBMCs. Receptor source: a human donor in good health.

J is TRBJ2-1 and V is TRBV9, with D tentatively TRBD1 (5 bases). The CDR3 is 16 amino acids. The germline V and J ends were trimmed by 1 base and 1 base, with 12 bases remaining between them. CDR1 and CDR2 (germline): SGDLS, YYNGEE. The CDR3 nucleotides read TGTGCCAGCAGCGTACGCCCAGGGCCATCCTACAATGAGCAGTTCTTC. This translates into CASSVRPGPSYNEQFF.

This clone was seen a few times. This chain uses TRBV5-6 with TRBJ2-7; TRBD1 matches at 7 bases. The CDR3 is 15 residues long. J was trimmed by 3 bases and V by 4 bases; bases with no gene match: 10. The germline V gene has CDR1 SGHDT and CDR2 YYEEEE. CDR3 bases: TGTGCCAGCAGCCCCCAGGACAGGCCCTACTACGAGCAGTACTTC. Protein sequence: CASSPQDRPYYEQYF.

The chain has TRBV19 and TRBJ1-2; D unresolved. The V end was cut by 3 bases, the J end by 2 bases, with 10 bases between. Germline-derived CDR1 and CDR2 are LNHDA and SQIVND (reference sequence). This CDR3 is 14 amino acids long. The CDR3: CASSIYSTNYGYTF. CDR3 DNA: TGTGCCAGTAGTATTTACAGTACGAACTATGGCTACACCTTC.

The V gene is TRBV5-6, the J gene TRBJ2-2; 8 nucleotides agree with TRBD2. The CDR3 consists of 16 residues. V dropped 0 bases and J dropped 2; count of bases not matched to a gene: 3. The germline V gene has CDR1 SGHDT and CDR2 YYEEEE. This chain's CDR3 is CASSLASGRNTGELFF. The DNA for the CDR3 is TGTGCCAGCAGCTTGGCGAGCGGGAGAAACACCGGGGAGCTGTTTTTT. The full variable domain, completed using reference TRBV5-6 and TRBJ2-2, is DAGVTQSPTHLIKTRGQQVTLRCSPKSGHDTVSWYQQALGQGPQFIFQYYEEEERQRGNFPDRFSGHQFPNYSSELNVNALLLGDSALYLCASSLASGRNTGELFFGEGSRLTVL.

The chain has TRBV4-1 and TRBJ2-7; D perhaps matches TRBD1 (6 bases). Trimming cost V 0 bases and J 6 bases, with 18 bases left between them. Germline assignment: CDR1 MGHRA and CDR2 YSYEKL. The CDR3 length is 16 residues. CDR3 amino acids: CASSQDHGRGRSEQYF. The CDR3 nucleotides are TGCGCCAGCAGCCAAGACCATGGCAGGGGTCGATCCGAGCAGTACTTC.

The chain combines TRBV6-5 with TRBJ1-1; 8 bases map to TRBD1. The CDR3 is made up of 14 amino acids. V lost 5 bases to trimming and J lost 3 bases; unmatched junction nucleotides: 5. The germline gives CDR1 MNHEY, CDR2 SVGAGI. CDR3 amino acids: CASSEYRGDTEAFF. In DNA form, the CDR3 reads TGTGCCAGCAGTGAATACAGGGGGGACACTGAAGCTTTCTTT.

The chain recombines TRBV29-1 with TRBJ2-2; 8 bases are shared with TRBD1. There are 16 residues in the CDR3. Germline V gives CDR1 SQVTM, CDR2 ANQGSEA. V gave up 4 bases and J gave up 4 bases; unmatched junction bases: 11. The chain's CDR3 is CSVGPGQGGLTGELFF. CDR3 bases: TGCAGCGTTGGCCCAGGACAGGGAGGACTCACCGGGGAGCTGTTTTTT.

The chain employs TRBV5-1 and TRBJ2-7; 14 bases line up with TRBD2. The CDR3 length is 18 residues. Trimming took 0 bases from V and 4 from J; bases not matched to a gene: 9. Germline V gene lookup returns CDR1 SGHRS and CDR2 YFSETQ. The CDR3 protein is CASSLGQGLAGAVYEQYF. CDR3 DNA: TGCGCCAGCAGCTTGGGGCAGGGACTAGCGGGGGCCGTATACGAGCAGTACTTC.

J is TRBJ1-1 and V is TRBV5-4; a weak D match, TRBD1 (6 bases). CDR1 and CDR2 from the germline V gene are SGHNT and YYREEE (reference sequence). This CDR3 has 14 residues. Deletions cut 2 bases from V and 11 bases from J, with 19 bases between. The DNA for the CDR3 is TGTGCCAGCAGCTTTGGCAATCAAGGACAGTGGGCTTTCTTT. Translating gives CASSFGNQGQWAFF.

The chain is built from TRBV4-1 and TRBJ1-1; D gene uncertain. The V gene's germline CDR1 is MGHRA and CDR2 YSYEKL. The CDR3 has 13 amino acids. Trimming removed 5 bases at V and 7 bases at J, with 14 bases between. The CDR3 DNA reads as TGCGCCAGCAGCAATACCCAGGCGGGTGAAGCTTTCTTT. It is translated as CASSNTQAGEAFF.

This chain joins TRBV5-5 and TRBJ2-1, with a tentative D call TRBD2 (7 bases). CDR1 is SGHKS, CDR2 YYEKEE, per germline (reference sequence). The CDR3 spans 16 residues. V dropped 4 bases and J dropped 8 bases, with 22 bases sitting between them. CDR3 in DNA: TGTGCCAGCAGCCTGCTAAAGGGGGGGACCGGCGATGAGCAGTTCTTC. As protein: CASSLLKGGTGDEQFF. Drawing the rest from reference TRBV5-5 and TRBJ2-1, the complete variable domain is DAGVTQSPTHLIKTRGQQVTLRCSPISGHKSVSWYQQVLGQGPQFIFQYYEKEERGRGNFPDRFSARQFPNYSSELNVNALLLGDSALYLCASSLLKGGTGDEQFFGPGTRLTVL.

The chain combines TRBV15 with TRBJ2-7, with 8 bases fitting TRBD1. Germline V gene lookup returns CDR1 LNHNV and CDR2 YYDKDF (reference sequence). J was trimmed by 2 bases and V by 3 bases; bases with no gene match: 6. The CDR3 is 15 residues long. CDR3 sequence (DNA): TGTGCCACCAGCAGCCTATTGACAGGGGCCTACGAGCAGTACTTC. It translates to CATSSLLTGAYEQYF.

V and J are TRBV7-6 and TRBJ1-4, with D possibly matching TRBD1 (6 bases). This CDR3 contains 15 residues. Trimming pared 5 bases from V and 3 bases from J, leaving 13 bases between. Germline V gene sequence: CDR1 SGHVS, CDR2 FNYEAQ. The CDR3 protein is CASSVKQGSNEKLFF. In DNA, the CDR3 is TGTGCCAGCAGCGTAAAACAGGGTTCTAATGAAAAACTGTTTTTT.

This chain links TRBV29-1 with TRBJ2-7, with 12 bases identical to TRBD2. The CDR3 spans 14 residues. Germline loops: CDR1 SQVTM, CDR2 ANQGSEA. The ends lost 4 bases at V and 6 bases at J; junction bases unmatched: 7. The CDR3 is CSVGGLAGRIEQYF. The CDR3 coding sequence is TGCAGCGTTGGAGGACTAGCGGGAAGGATCGAGCAGTACTTC.

This chain uses TRBV28 with TRBJ2-1, with TRBD2 as a possible D gene (6 bases). CDR1 and CDR2 from the germline V gene are MDHEN and SYDVKM. V was clipped by 7 bases and J by 0 bases, with 10 bases between them. The CDR3 is 14 residues long. The CDR3, as DNA: TGTGCCAGCACCCGGGACTTCTCCTACAATGAGCAGTTCTTC. Its protein product is CASTRDFSYNEQFF.

The chain is built from TRBV2 and TRBJ1-5, with D possibly matching TRBD1 (6 bases). The CDR3 runs 15 residues. Germline loops: CDR1 SNHLY, CDR2 FYNNEI. V lost 6 bases and J 2 bases, leaving 14 bases between the germline ends. The CDR3 DNA reads as TGTGCCAGCAGAGTTAACAGGGATGGCAATCAGCCCCAGCATTTT. Translated, it gives CASRVNRDGNQPQHF.

The CDR3 here is CASSQVAARDNEQFF. CDR3 coding DNA: TGTGCCAGCAGCCAAGTAGCGGCCCGGGACAATGAGCAGTTCTTC. The chain employs TRBV4-2 and TRBJ2-1; tentatively, D is TRBD2 (6 bases). This CDR3 region has 15 residues. Germline values: CDR1 LGHNA, CDR2 YNFKEQ. Trimming left V 1 base short and J 5 bases short, with 12 bases between.

The chain uses TRBV5-6 and TRBJ2-5; 8 nucleotides match TRBD2. V trimming: 3 bases; J trimming: 0 bases; junction bases outside the gene matches: 4. Germline-derived CDR1 and CDR2 are SGHDT and YYEEEE. The CDR3 is 15 amino acids. CDR3 loop: CASSSGGGYQETQYF. DNA for the CDR3: TGTGCCAGCAGCTCCGGGGGGGGGTACCAAGAGACCCAGTACTTC.

The chain links TRBV4-1 to TRBJ1-1, with 10 nucleotides matching TRBD1. The V gene end was trimmed by 1 base and the J gene end by 4 bases; junction bases not matched to a gene: 6. From germline, CDR1 is MGHRA and CDR2 YSYEKL. The CDR3 has 16 amino acids. For the CDR3, the DNA is TGCGCCAGCAGCCAAGTAGGGACAGGGGTGTTCACTGAAGCTTTCTTT. Translation gives CASSQVGTGVFTEAFF.